The clone carrying this TCR beta chain appeared a few times. The target antigen is unknown. Each CDR3 protein is one row after TCRdb ran MiXCR on the 5' RACE reads. Among 70,000 or so distinct CDR3 sequences, roughly an eighth were seen once, and the ten largest hold over 1%. The entry originates in a study of early T cells in non-severe SARS-CoV-2 infection. Study in general: Chains stayed unpaired after sequencing of bulk RNA from unsorted whole blood. Study-wide results and caveats: A preference for anti-spike CD8 responses marked VDJdb matching, which missed private and CD4 specificities.

The germline V gene has CDR1 SQVTM and CDR2 ANQGSEA. This CDR3 is built from 13 residues. Trimming cost V 4 bases and J 2 bases, with 10 bases left between them. What was sequenced was whole blood. This sequence joins TRBV29-1 and TRBJ2-3, with D unresolved. The TCR was taken from an adult who was a healthcare worker with PCR-confirmed SARS-CoV-2 infection or an uninfected control (not recorded which). CDR3 sequence (DNA): TGCAGCGTTGTCACAACTGACACAGATACGCAGTATTTT. This sequence encodes CSVVTTDTDTQYF.